The 14 T cell receptor beta chains below were found in one sample sequenced in a study of vaccination and CD4 T cells after COVID-19 (dated by TCRdb to 2022 to 2024). Their specific antigens are unknown. Libraries came from PCR. Sequencing took place on an Illumina iSeq 100. DNA from cultured CD4+ T cells underwent TCR sequencing with the Oncomine TCR Beta short-read assay at the Johns Hopkins FTIC core. Genomic DNA was extracted from the cultured CD4+ T cells with the QIAamp micro DNA kit. TCRdb reran the public reads through fastp at Q25 and MiXCR, keeping productive beta chains. Each CDR3 protein gets just one entry, which takes the most common genes and DNA from the rows behind it. The sample table records under 11,000 distinct CDR3 sequences; approximately 39% of these occur just once. 20% to 25% of the sample lies in the top ten. Read against the paper, the sample's treatment or condition label means: roughly 10-day PBMC culture with coronavirus spike peptide pools or control peptides (ViraFEST assay). CD4+ T cells from unexposed donors were collected before the COVID-19 pandemic (2011-2018).

The sample was CD4+ T cells from blood, cultured in vitro. Receptors were obtained from a human donor in good health.

This sequence joins TRBV2 and TRBJ1-5; D remains ambiguous. Germline V lookup: CDR1 SNHLY, CDR2 FYNNEI. The CDR3 spans 13 residues. V was trimmed by 5 bases and J by 4 bases, leaving 9 bases between them. DNA for the CDR3: TGTGCCAGCAGTATCGGAGAAAATCAGCCCCAGCATTTT. Translated: CASSIGENQPQHF.

CDR3: CASGQDSPNQPQHF. CDR3 in DNA: TGTGCCAGTGGCCAAGACAGCCCGAATCAGCCCCAGCATTTT. This sequence joins TRBV19 and TRBJ1-5; possibly TRBD1 for D (5 bases). Germline V CDR1 and CDR2: LNHDA, SQIVND (reference sequence). The CDR3 contains 14 residues. Trimming took 8 bases from V and 4 from J, leaving 15 bases between them.

CDR3: CSAGIGGGYTF. DNA for the CDR3: TGCAGTGCTGGGATAGGGGGCGGCTACACCTTC. The chain recombines TRBV20-1 with TRBJ1-2, with 7 bases lining up with TRBD1. V trimming: 5 bases; J trimming: 8 bases; junction bases outside the gene matches: 5. Germline-derived CDR1 and CDR2 are DFQATT and SNEGSKA (reference sequence). CDR3 length equals 11 residues.

V is TRBV20-1 and J is TRBJ2-1; TRBD1 agrees at 7 bases. Trimming took 5 bases from V and 14 from J; bases not matched to a gene: 6. Germline CDR1 and CDR2: DFQATT and SNEGSKA (reference sequence). The CDR3 covers 10 residues. The CDR3 region has the DNA TGCAGTGCTGAAGGCCAGGGGGAGTTCTTC. It is translated as CSAEGQGEFF.

The chain recombines TRBV4-3 with TRBJ1-1; TRBD1 might be the D (5 bases). The V gene lost 5 bases and the J gene lost 1 base, with 8 bases spanning the gap. The CDR3 sequence is 13 residues long. Germline V gene data show CDR1 as LGHNA and CDR2 as YSLEER. This chain's CDR3 is CASSGTANTEAFF. CDR3 DNA: TGCGCCAGCAGCGGGACGGCGAACACTGAAGCTTTCTTT.

The sample holds a few counts of this clonotype. V and J are TRBV2 and TRBJ1-5, with D unresolved. Germline CDR1 SNHLY, CDR2 FYNNEI. V lost 5 bases and J lost 7, with 15 bases in between. This CDR3 spans 14 amino acids. The CDR3 coding sequence is TGTGCCAGCAGTTCCACCGGGTCCGGGCAGCCCCAGCATTTT. Translation gives CASSSTGSGQPQHF. Looking up the rest from reference TRBV2 and TRBJ1-5 gives the full variable domain: EPEVTQTPSHQVTQMGQEVILRCVPISNHLYFYWYRQILGQKVEFLVSFYNNEISEKSEIFDDQFSVERPDGSNFTLKIRSTKLEDSAMYFCASSSTGSGQPQHFGDGTRLSIL.

The gene calls are TRBV7-2 and TRBJ2-2; D gene ambiguous. The CDR3 contains 16 residues. In germline, CDR1 is SGHTA, CDR2 FQGNSA. The V and J ends lost 3 bases and 7 bases respectively, with 18 bases between them. The CDR3 here is CASSLRTRGAGGELFF. The CDR3 bases are TGTGCCAGCAGCTTGAGGACCCGCGGAGCTGGCGGGGAGCTGTTTTTT. Full variable domain (missing parts from reference TRBV7-2 and TRBJ2-2): GAGVSQSPSNKVTEKGKDVELRCDPISGHTALYWYRQSLGQGLEFLIYFQGNSAPDKSGLPSDRFSAERTGGSVSTLTIQRTQQEDSAVYLCASSLRTRGAGGELFFGEGSRLTVL.

The chain couples TRBV12-3 or TRBV12-4 to TRBJ1-5, with 9 nucleotides matching TRBD1. V was clipped by 7 bases and J by 11 bases; unmatched bases: 12. This CDR3 contains 14 residues. The CDR3 region is CASTGTGLPLAQHF. DNA for the CDR3: TGTGCCAGCACCGGGACAGGGCTTCCTTTGGCCCAGCATTTT.

This clonotype occurred a few times. The rearrangement joins TRBV7-2 to TRBJ2-7; no reliable D call. V was trimmed by 1 base and J by 6 bases, leaving 19 bases between them. Germline V gives CDR1 SGHTA, CDR2 FQGNSA. This CDR3 contains 16 residues. The CDR3, as DNA: TGTGCCAGCAGCTTAGGGCTGCGGCAGGTTACGGGCGAGCAGTACTTC. It specifies CASSLGLRQVTGEQYF.

J is TRBJ1-1 and V is TRBV4-1, with D tentatively TRBD1 (5 bases). This CDR3 is 15 amino acids long. V lost 3 bases and J 6 bases, leaving 17 bases between the germline ends. Germline CDR1 and CDR2: MGHRA and YSYEKL. In DNA form, the CDR3 reads TGCGCCAGCAGCCAGCCGGGAAGGGGTCGATCTGAAGCTTTCTTT. It yields the protein CASSQPGRGRSEAFF.

The chain couples TRBV28 to TRBJ1-2, with TRBD1 as a possible D gene (6 bases). From germline, CDR1 is MDHEN and CDR2 SYDVKM. With 2 bases removed from V and 4 bases from J, the gap between germline ends came to 11 bases. The CDR3 is 14 amino acids. CDR3 protein: CASSLQGGGYGYTF. CDR3 coding DNA: TGTGCCAGCAGTTTACAGGGAGGGGGCTATGGCTACACCTTC.

This clonotype was counted a few times. V usage is TRBV7-9 and J usage is TRBJ1-1; D call uncertain. This CDR3 contains 11 residues. V lost 2 bases and J lost 4, with 2 bases in between. The germline V gene has CDR1 SEHNR and CDR2 FQNEAQ (reference sequence). CDR3 nucleotides: TGTGCCAGCAGCTTATTCACTGAAGCTTTCTTT. This sequence encodes CASSLFTEAFF.

In its sample, this clonotype was seen a few times. V usage is TRBV6-1 and J usage is TRBJ2-1, with 9 positions matching TRBD2. V lost 6 bases, J lost 16 bases, and 16 bases stayed unmatched. The CDR3 loop spans 14 amino acids. Germline V gene data show CDR1 as MNHNS and CDR2 as SASEGT. The CDR3 DNA reads TGTGCCAGCAGCCCACCCGTGCGGGAGGGTCCTCTTTTCTTC. Protein product: CASSPPVREGPLFF.

The V gene is TRBV7-6, the J gene TRBJ2-7; D is uncertain. This CDR3 has 14 residues. Germline lookup yields CDR1 SGHVS and CDR2 FNYEAQ. Trimming stripped 5 bases from V and 5 bases from J, with 16 bases between. CDR3 DNA: TGTGCCAGCAGCAAGCTAGTGATGGCTAACGAGCAGTACTTC. This translates into CASSKLVMANEQYF.